Sequencing of this T cell receptor beta chain was carried out in a study of spatial heterogeneity in lung cancer. This clonotype was picked up many times. CDR1 is LGHDT, CDR2 YNNKEL, per germline (reference sequence). The V end was cut by 4 bases, the J end by 4 bases, with 12 bases between. This CDR3 is 14 amino acids long. Each molecule of TCR cDNA was tagged with one unique molecular identifier. TCRdb recomputed calls from the 5' RACE reads with MiXCR, one row per CDR3 protein. The data show roughly 72,000 distinct CDR3 sequences, with roughly 9% seen just once and approximately 2% held by the top ten. The time point denotes: blood at routine non-recurrence follow-up after resection.

The chain carries TRBV3-1 and TRBJ2-3; D call uncertain. Sequenced material: PBMCs, taken at follow-up. This TCR was sampled from a female donor with early-stage non-small cell lung cancer. CDR3: CASSLQTSADTQYF. CDR3 nucleotide sequence: TGTGCCAGCAGCCTCCAGACCTCCGCAGATACGCAGTATTTT.